Each of the 27 T cell receptor beta chains below was sequenced from the same sample in a study of T cell responses to AZD1222 COVID-19 vaccine. The table came from immunoSEQ multiplex PCR; TCRdb's copy has only in-frame clones and leaves some out. The sample shows around 100,000 clones, more than 75% of them seen only once. The sequences come from peripheral blood, collected on day 0 of AZD1222 vaccination. Every receptor here comes from an adult in good health.

The rearrangement links TRBV7-9 to TRBJ1-6; TRBD1 might be the D (6 bases). Trimming removed 4 bases at V and 11 bases at J, with 15 bases between. This CDR3 has 14 residues. In germline, CDR1 is SEHNR, CDR2 FQNEAQ (reference sequence). CDR3 in DNA: TGTGCCAGCAGCTCCGGACGGTCAGGGGCACCCCTCCACTTT. This gives the protein CASSSGRSGAPLHF. The variable domain in full, with the rest retrieved from reference TRBV7-9 and TRBJ1-6, is DTGVSQNPRHKITKRGQNVTFRCDPISEHNRLYWYRQTLGQGPEFLTYFQNEAQLEKSRLLSDRFSAERPKGSFSTLEIQRTEQGDSAMYLCASSSGRSGAPLHFGNGTRLTVT.

The J gene is TRBJ2-7, the V gene TRBV12-3 or TRBV12-4; a weak D match, TRBD1 (6 bases). The CDR3 consists of 13 residues. Trimming took 9 bases from V and 6 from J, leaving 18 bases between them. In DNA, the CDR3 is TGTGCCAGTTTGGACAGTAAAAAGTCCGAGCAGTACTTC. Translated: CASLDSKKSEQYF.

The genes are TRBV4-1 and TRBJ1-6, with TRBD1 identical over 8 bases. Germline CDR1 and CDR2: MGHRA and YSYEKL. V was clipped by 0 bases and J by 10 bases; unmatched bases: 8. This CDR3 has 16 amino acids. The CDR3 region has the DNA TGCGCCAGCAGCCAAGAAGCAGGGACAGGCATCTCACCCCTCCACTTT. Translation gives CASSQEAGTGISPLHF.

CDR3 DNA sequence: TGTGCCTGGACCATAGAGACAGGGGCCACTGAAGCTTTCTTT. The encoded protein is CAWTIETGATEAFF. The chain recombines TRBV30 with TRBJ1-1; 8 bases agree with TRBD1. Germline CDR1 GTSNPN, CDR2 SVGIG (reference sequence). After removal of 4 bases from V and 4 bases from J, the junction contained 8 bases not matched to a gene. The CDR3 spans 14 residues.

V and J are TRBV21-1 and TRBJ1-1; the tabulated D call, TRBD1, remains unverified against the DNA. TRBV21-1 constitutes a pseudogene. There are 11 residues in the CDR3. This chain's CDR3 is CASNRGGEAFF. The CDR3, as DNA: TGTGCCAGCAATCGAGGGGGCGAAGCTTTCTTT.

This clone came up a few times. The genes are TRBV5-4 and TRBJ1-3, with no clear D. The CDR3 spans 13 residues. In germline, CDR1 is SGHNT, CDR2 YYREEE (reference sequence). V shed 1 base and J shed 4 bases, with 6 bases lying between them. Here the CDR3 reads CASSLQGGNTIYF. For the CDR3, the DNA is TGTGCCAGCAGCTTGCAAGGAGGAAACACCATATATTTT. The whole variable domain, remainder taken from reference TRBV5-4 and TRBJ1-3, is ETGVTQSPTHLIKTRGQQVTLRCSSQSGHNTVSWYQQALGQGPQFIFQYYREEENGRGNFPPRFSGLQFPNYSSELNVNALELDDSALYLCASSLQGGNTIYFGEGSWLTVV.

This clone was seen once. This chain uses TRBV24-1 with TRBJ1-2, with TRBD1 matching 9 bases. J was trimmed by 6 bases and V by 5 bases; bases with no gene match: 9. The CDR3 has 15 residues. Germline V CDR1 and CDR2: KGHDR, SFDVKD. CDR3 protein: CATSGTGGVFDGYTF. The CDR3 nucleotides read TGTGCCACCAGTGGTACAGGGGGCGTATTTGATGGCTACACCTTC.

CDR3 in amino acids: CASSLAMRQGNQPQHF. CDR3 in DNA: TGTGCCAGCAGCTTGGCGATGAGACAGGGAAATCAGCCCCAGCATTTT. The V call is TRBV5-8, the J call TRBJ1-5; 7 nucleotides line up with TRBD1. CDR3 size: 16 residues. CDR1 and CDR2 (germline): SGHTS, YDEGEE. V lost 0 bases, J lost 4 bases, and 7 bases stayed unmatched.

This chain links TRBV3-1 (or the pseudogene TRBV3-2) with TRBJ1-6; 7 bases map to TRBD1. The CDR3 consists of 18 residues. Germline V CDR1 and CDR2: LGHDT, YNNKEL (reference sequence). Trimming took 1 base from V and 1 from J; bases not matched to a gene: 7. CDR3 sequence (DNA): TGTGCCAGCAGCCAAGCGGCAGGGGGAATGTCCTATAATTCACCCCTCCACTTT. As protein: CASSQAAGGMSYNSPLHF.

CDR3 nucleotides: TGTGCCAGCAGTTACTCAGGGGGGCAGTTCTTC. It yields the protein CASSYSGGQFF. V gene TRBV6-5 combines with J gene TRBJ2-1; weak D call: TRBD1 (6 bases). From germline, CDR1 is MNHEY and CDR2 SVGAGI. The CDR3 runs to 11 residues. V lost 0 bases and J 12 bases, leaving 6 bases between the germline ends.

This chain connects TRBV6-1 to TRBJ1-1; TRBD1 might be the D (5 bases). Germline V gene sequence: CDR1 MNHNS, CDR2 SASEGT. The CDR3 loop spans 15 amino acids. Trimming left V 3 bases short and J 7 bases short, with 18 bases between. The CDR3 DNA is TGTGCCAGCAGTGAGAGTTTTTTTCCACAGGATGAAGCTTTCTTT. As protein: CASSESFFPQDEAFF.

This chain joins TRBV15 and TRBJ1-1, with TRBD1 identical over 8 bases. Germline CDR1 reads LNHNV; CDR2 reads YYDKDF (reference sequence). V was clipped by 5 bases and J by 5 bases; unmatched bases: 4. CDR3 size: 13 residues. CDR3 in DNA: TGTGCCACCAGCGGACAGGGAGGAACTGAAGCTTTCTTT. As protein: CATSGQGGTEAFF.

The genes are TRBV5-1 and TRBJ2-3, with D perhaps TRBD2 (6 bases). V lost 3 bases and J 6 bases, leaving 17 bases between the germline ends. The germline gives CDR1 SGHRS, CDR2 YFSETQ. CDR3 length: 15 residues. The CDR3 loop is CASSSRDSSRDTQYF. CDR3 sequence (DNA): TGCGCCAGCAGCTCCCGGGACTCCTCTCGGGATACGCAGTATTTT.

The J gene is TRBJ2-7, the V gene TRBV6-2 or TRBV6-3; possible D gene TRBD2, 6 bases. Germline V lookup: CDR1 MNHEY, CDR2 SVGEGT. The V gene lost 0 bases and the J gene lost 8 bases, with 17 bases spanning the gap. CDR3 size: 15 residues. CDR3 sequence (DNA): TGTGCCAGCAGTTACTCAGCTTTGGCTAGCGATAAGCAGTACTTC. Amino acid sequence: CASSYSALASDKQYF.

The sample holds a few counts of this clone. The V call is TRBV7-6, the J call TRBJ1-1; D unclear. The length of the CDR3 is 15 residues. The germline V and J ends were trimmed by 7 bases and 0 bases, with 15 bases remaining between them. The germline V gene encodes CDR1 SGHVS and CDR2 FNYEAQ. The CDR3 region has the DNA TGTGCCAGCACCGCCGGGCGGGGAATGAACACTGAAGCTTTCTTT. Protein product: CASTAGRGMNTEAFF.

V and J are TRBV4-1 and TRBJ1-3; D gene ambiguous. Trimming removed 2 bases from V and 2 bases from J, with 10 bases in between. Per germline, CDR1 MGHRA and CDR2 YSYEKL. The CDR3 is 15 amino acids. CDR3 sequence (DNA): TGCGCCAGCAGCCAATCCAGGAATACTGGAAACACCATATATTTT. Protein sequence: CASSQSRNTGNTIYF.

The V call is TRBV5-1, the J call TRBJ2-1; TRBD2 aligns across 11 bases. J gave up 10 bases and V 3 bases, and 12 bases lay outside the gene matches. This CDR3 region has 16 residues. CDR1 is SGHRS and CDR2 is YFSETQ in the germline V gene. CDR3 protein: CASSSTSGVPRGEQFF. The CDR3 DNA follows: TGCGCCAGCAGCTCGACTAGCGGGGTCCCCAGGGGGGAGCAGTTCTTC.

The chain's CDR3 is CASSQAYPGRGTYEQYF. CDR3 in DNA: TGCGCCAGCAGCCAAGCCTATCCGGGGCGCGGCACCTACGAGCAGTACTTC. The chain joins TRBV4-3 to TRBJ2-7, with D possibly called TRBD1 or TRBD2 (5 bases each). Germline V gene sequence: CDR1 LGHNA, CDR2 YSLEER. The CDR3 runs 17 residues. V was cut by 1 base and J by 2 bases, with 18 bases left in between.

This clone was observed a few times. V gene TRBV3-1 (or the pseudogene TRBV3-2) combines with J gene TRBJ1-1; TRBD1 is a possible D gene (5 bases). Germline V lookup: CDR1 LGHDT, CDR2 YNNKEL (reference sequence). The V gene lost 11 bases and the J gene lost 4 bases, with 17 bases spanning the gap. The CDR3 covers 13 residues. The CDR3 reads CAFPSPRATEAFF. The CDR3 DNA reads TGTGCCTTCCCCAGTCCCAGGGCCACTGAAGCTTTCTTT.

The rearrangement uses TRBV2 and TRBJ1-6, with no clear D. Trimming stripped 3 bases from V and 7 bases from J, with 7 bases between. This CDR3 has 13 amino acids. CDR1 and CDR2 from the germline V gene are SNHLY and FYNNEI. This CDR3 reads CASSENRNSPLHF. CDR3 nucleotides: TGTGCCAGCAGTGAGAATCGAAATTCACCCCTCCACTTT. The full variable domain, in which reference TRBV2 and TRBJ1-6 provide the parts outside the CDR3, is EPEVTQTPSHQVTQMGQEVILRCVPISNHLYFYWYRQILGQKVEFLVSFYNNEISEKSEIFDDQFSVERPDGSNFTLKIRSTKLEDSAMYFCASSENRNSPLHFGNGTRLTVT.

This clone has only a few counts. The chain joins TRBV11-3 to TRBJ2-2, with 11 bases aligning to TRBD1. J was trimmed by 4 bases and V by 5 bases; bases with no gene match: 3. CDR3 length equals 15 residues. The germline gives CDR1 SGHNT, CDR2 YENEEA. The CDR3 spells CASSVGQGGTGELFF. The CDR3 DNA follows: TGTGCCAGCAGCGTGGGACAGGGGGGCACCGGGGAGCTGTTTTTT. The entire variable domain, with the rest obtained from reference TRBV11-3 and TRBJ2-2, is as follows: EAGVVQSPRYKIIEKKQPVAFWCNPISGHNTLYWYLQNLGQGPELLIRYENEEAVDDSQLPKDRFSAERLKGVDSTLKIQPAELGDSAVYLCASSVGQGGTGELFFGEGSRLTVL.

The rearrangement uses TRBV18 and TRBJ1-4; TRBD1 aligns across 8 bases. With V trimmed by 4 bases and J by 7 bases, 5 bases remained unmatched. The CDR3 runs to 14 residues. Germline CDR1 is KGHSH and CDR2 is LQKENI. In DNA form, the CDR3 reads TGTGCCAGCTCACTATCGGACAGGGCTGAAAAACTGTTTTTT. Translated, it gives CASSLSDRAEKLFF. Using reference TRBV18 and TRBJ1-4 for the parts outside the CDR3, the full variable domain is NAGVMQNPRHLVRRRGQEARLRCSPMKGHSHVYWYRQLPEEGLKFMVYLQKENIIDESGMPKERFSAEFPKEGPSILRIQQVVRGDSAAYFCASSLSDRAEKLFFGSGTQLSVL.

This clone appeared a single time. The chain is built from TRBV24-1 and TRBJ1-5; D is uncertain. Trimming stripped 2 bases from V and 3 bases from J, with 7 bases between. Germline CDR1 reads KGHDR; CDR2 reads SFDVKD. This CDR3 is 14 amino acids long. The CDR3 region has the DNA TGTGCCACCAGTGATTATGGGGACAATCAGCCCCAGCATTTT. Amino acids: CATSDYGDNQPQHF.

The genes are TRBV5-1 and TRBJ1-6, with 7 bases lining up with TRBD1. CDR1 SGHRS and CDR2 YFSETQ come from the germline V gene. V was pared by 2 bases and J by 5 bases, with 4 bases of the junction left unmatched. The CDR3 contains 15 residues. This CDR3 reads CASSFTGTDNSPLHF. As DNA, the CDR3 is TGCGCCAGCAGCTTTACCGGGACAGATAATTCACCCCTCCACTTT.

This chain uses TRBV25-1 with TRBJ1-1, with D possibly matching TRBD1 (5 bases). Trimming removed 2 bases at V and 5 bases at J, with 12 bases between. Germline lookup yields CDR1 MGHDK and CDR2 SYGVNS. The CDR3 has 14 residues. CDR3 loop: CASSERGEGTEAFF. CDR3 bases: TGTGCCAGCAGTGAACGGGGGGAGGGAACTGAAGCTTTCTTT.

The chain carries TRBV7-9 and TRBJ2-7; D ambiguous. V dropped 4 bases and J dropped 6 bases, with 7 bases sitting between them. There are 11 residues in the CDR3. The germline gives CDR1 SEHNR, CDR2 FQNEAQ (reference sequence). In DNA form, the CDR3 reads TGTGCCAGCAGCTCACAACTCGAGCAGTACTTC. It yields the protein CASSSQLEQYF. The full variable domain, with the rest looked up from reference TRBV7-9 and TRBJ2-7, is DTGVSQNPRHKITKRGQNVTFRCDPISEHNRLYWYRQTLGQGPEFLTYFQNEAQLEKSRLLSDRFSAERPKGSFSTLEIQRTEQGDSAMYLCASSSQLEQYFGPGTRLTVT.

This chain connects TRBV5-1 to TRBJ2-5; a possible D gene is TRBD2 (6 bases). Trimming took off 4 bases at V and 2 bases at J, with 15 bases between the two ends. The CDR3 extends over 15 amino acids. From germline, CDR1 is SGHRS and CDR2 YFSETQ. CDR3 sequence reads: CASSPGRGSQETQYF. CDR3 coding DNA: TGCGCCAGCAGCCCCGGTCGGGGGTCACAAGAGACCCAGTACTTC. Full variable domain (rest looked up from reference TRBV5-1 and TRBJ2-5): KAGVTQTPRYLIKTRGQQVTLSCSPISGHRSVSWYQQTPGQGLQFLFEYFSETQRNKGNFPGRFSGRQFSNSRSEMNVSTLELGDSALYLCASSPGRGSQETQYFGPGTRLLVL.